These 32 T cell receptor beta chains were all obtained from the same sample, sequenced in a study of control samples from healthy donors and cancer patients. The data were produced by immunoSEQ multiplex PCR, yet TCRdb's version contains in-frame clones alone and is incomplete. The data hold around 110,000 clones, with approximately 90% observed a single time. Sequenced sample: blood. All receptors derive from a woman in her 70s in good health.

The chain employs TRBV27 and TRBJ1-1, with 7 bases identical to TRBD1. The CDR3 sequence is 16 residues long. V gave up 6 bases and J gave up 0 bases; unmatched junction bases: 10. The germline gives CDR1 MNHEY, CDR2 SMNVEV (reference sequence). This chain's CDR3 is CASSPIRTGLNTEAFF. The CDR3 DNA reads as TGTGCCAGCAGCCCCATTAGGACAGGATTGAACACTGAAGCTTTCTTT.

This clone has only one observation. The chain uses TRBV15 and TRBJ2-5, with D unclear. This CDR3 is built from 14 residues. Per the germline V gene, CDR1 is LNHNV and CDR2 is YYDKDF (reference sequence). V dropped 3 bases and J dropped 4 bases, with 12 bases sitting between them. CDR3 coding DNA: TGTGCCACCAGCAGCCAGACTGCTCGAGAGACCCAGTACTTC. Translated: CATSSQTARETQYF.

The CDR3: CSVEGDMGAVTDTQYF. DNA of the CDR3: TGCAGCGTAGAGGGGGATATGGGTGCAGTCACAGATACGCAGTATTTT. V usage is TRBV29-1 and J usage is TRBJ2-3; D perhaps matches TRBD1 (6 bases). Germline CDR1 is SQVTM and CDR2 is ANQGSEA. Trimming removed 6 bases from V and 2 bases from J, with 21 bases in between. This CDR3 has 16 residues.

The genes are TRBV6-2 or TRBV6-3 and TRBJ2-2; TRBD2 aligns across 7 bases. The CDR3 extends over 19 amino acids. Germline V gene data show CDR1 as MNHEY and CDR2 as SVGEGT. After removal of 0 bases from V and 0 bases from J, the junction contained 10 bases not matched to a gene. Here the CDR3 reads CASSYSGGLASTNTGELFF. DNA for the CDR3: TGTGCCAGCAGTTACTCGGGAGGGCTTGCTAGTACGAACACCGGGGAGCTGTTTTTT.

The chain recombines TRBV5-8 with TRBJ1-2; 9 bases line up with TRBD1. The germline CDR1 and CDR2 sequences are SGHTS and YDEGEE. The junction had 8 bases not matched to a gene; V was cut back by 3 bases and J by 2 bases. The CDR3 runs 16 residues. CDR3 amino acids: CASSSAGQGRNYGYTF. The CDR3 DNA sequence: TGTGCCAGCAGCTCGGCGGGACAGGGTAGAAACTATGGCTACACCTTC.

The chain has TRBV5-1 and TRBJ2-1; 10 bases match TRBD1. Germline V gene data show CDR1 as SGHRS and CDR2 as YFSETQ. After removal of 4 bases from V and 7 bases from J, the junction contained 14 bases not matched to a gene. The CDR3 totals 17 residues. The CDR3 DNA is TGCGCCAGCAGCCCCTCAACAGGACAGGGGGTCGGGAATGAGCAGTTCTTC. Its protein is CASSPSTGQGVGNEQFF.

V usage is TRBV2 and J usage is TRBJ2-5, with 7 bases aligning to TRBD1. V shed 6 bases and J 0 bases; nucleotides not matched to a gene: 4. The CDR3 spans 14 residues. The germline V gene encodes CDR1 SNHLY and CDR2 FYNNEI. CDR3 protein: CASRKQGHQETQYF. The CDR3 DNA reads TGTGCCAGCAGGAAACAGGGGCACCAAGAGACCCAGTACTTC.

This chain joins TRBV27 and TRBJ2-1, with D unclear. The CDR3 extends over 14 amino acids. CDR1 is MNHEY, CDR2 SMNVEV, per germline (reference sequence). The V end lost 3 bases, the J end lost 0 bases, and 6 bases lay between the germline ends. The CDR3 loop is CASSLGISYNEQFF. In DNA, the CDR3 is TGTGCCAGCAGTTTGGGAATCTCCTACAATGAGCAGTTCTTC.

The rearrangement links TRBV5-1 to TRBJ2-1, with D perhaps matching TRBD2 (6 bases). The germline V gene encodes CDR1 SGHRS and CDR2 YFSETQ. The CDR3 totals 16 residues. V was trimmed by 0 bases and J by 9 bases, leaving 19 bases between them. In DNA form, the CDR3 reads TGCGCCAGCAGCTTGGGACCGGCGGGGTCGGTGGGTGAGCAGTTCTTC. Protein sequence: CASSLGPAGSVGEQFF.

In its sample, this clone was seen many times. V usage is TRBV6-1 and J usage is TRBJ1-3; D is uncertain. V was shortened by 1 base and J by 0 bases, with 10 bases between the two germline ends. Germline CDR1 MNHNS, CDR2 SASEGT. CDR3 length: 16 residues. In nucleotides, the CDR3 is TGTGCCAGCAGTGAAGAAGGGCCATACTCTGGAAACACCATATATTTT. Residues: CASSEEGPYSGNTIYF.

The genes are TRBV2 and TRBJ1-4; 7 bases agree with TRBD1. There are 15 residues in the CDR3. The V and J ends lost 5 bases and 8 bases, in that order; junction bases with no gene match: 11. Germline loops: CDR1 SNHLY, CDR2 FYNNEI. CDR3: CASSPTGVEGEKLFF. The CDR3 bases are TGTGCCAGCAGTCCCACAGGGGTCGAGGGGGAAAAACTGTTTTTT.

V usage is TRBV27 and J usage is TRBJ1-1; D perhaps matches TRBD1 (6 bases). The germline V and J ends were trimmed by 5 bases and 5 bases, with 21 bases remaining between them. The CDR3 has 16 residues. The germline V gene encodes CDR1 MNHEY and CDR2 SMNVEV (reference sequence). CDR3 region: CASSPLPLTGRTEAFF. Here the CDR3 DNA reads TGTGCCAGCAGTCCCCTTCCATTGACAGGTAGGACTGAAGCTTTCTTT.

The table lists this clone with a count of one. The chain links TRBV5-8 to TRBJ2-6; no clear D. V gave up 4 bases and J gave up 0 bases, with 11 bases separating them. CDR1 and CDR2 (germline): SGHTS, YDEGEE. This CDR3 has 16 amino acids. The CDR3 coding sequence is TGTGCCAGCAGCCCATGGTGGAGCTCTGGGGCCAACGTCCTGACTTTC. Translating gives CASSPWWSSGANVLTF.

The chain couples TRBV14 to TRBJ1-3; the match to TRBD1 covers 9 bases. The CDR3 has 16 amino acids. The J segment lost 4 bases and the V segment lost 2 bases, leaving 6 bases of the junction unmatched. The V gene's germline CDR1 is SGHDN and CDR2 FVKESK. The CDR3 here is CASSQLGTGRGNTIYF. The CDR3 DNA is TGTGCCAGCAGCCAACTCGGGACAGGGCGAGGAAACACCATATATTTT.

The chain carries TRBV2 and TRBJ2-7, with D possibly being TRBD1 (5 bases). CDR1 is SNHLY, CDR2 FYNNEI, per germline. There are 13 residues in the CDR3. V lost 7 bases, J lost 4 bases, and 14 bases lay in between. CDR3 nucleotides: TGTGCCAGCACCACTCTCAGGGTTTACGAGCAGTACTTC. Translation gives CASTTLRVYEQYF. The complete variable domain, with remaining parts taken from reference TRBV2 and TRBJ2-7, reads EPEVTQTPSHQVTQMGQEVILRCVPISNHLYFYWYRQILGQKVEFLVSFYNNEISEKSEIFDDQFSVERPDGSNFTLKIRSTKLEDSAMYFCASTTLRVYEQYFGPGTRLTVT.

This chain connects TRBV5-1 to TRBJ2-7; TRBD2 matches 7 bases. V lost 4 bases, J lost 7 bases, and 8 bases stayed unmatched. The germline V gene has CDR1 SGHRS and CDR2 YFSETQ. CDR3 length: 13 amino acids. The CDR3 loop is CASSLGAAGEQYF. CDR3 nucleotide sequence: TGCGCCAGCAGCCTCGGGGCAGCGGGGGAGCAGTACTTC.

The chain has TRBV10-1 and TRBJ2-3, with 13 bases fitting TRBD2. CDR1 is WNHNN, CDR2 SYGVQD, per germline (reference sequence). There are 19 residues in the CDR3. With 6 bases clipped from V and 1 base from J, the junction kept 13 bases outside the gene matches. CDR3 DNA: TGCGCCAGCAGCCCCGGGACTAGCGGGGCCAAGGGGGGCACAGATACGCAGTATTTT. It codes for CASSPGTSGAKGGTDTQYF.

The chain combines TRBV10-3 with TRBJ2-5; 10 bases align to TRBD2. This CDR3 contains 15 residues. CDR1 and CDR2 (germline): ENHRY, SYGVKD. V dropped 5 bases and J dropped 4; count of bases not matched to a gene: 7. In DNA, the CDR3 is TGTGCCATCAGTACAAGCGGGGGGGTTGGAGAGACCCAGTACTTC. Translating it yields CAISTSGGVGETQYF.

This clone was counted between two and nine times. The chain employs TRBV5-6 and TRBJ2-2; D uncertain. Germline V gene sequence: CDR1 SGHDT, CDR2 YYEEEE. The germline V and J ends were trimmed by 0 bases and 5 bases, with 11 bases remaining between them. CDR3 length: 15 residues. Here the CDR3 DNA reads TGTGCCAGCAGCTTGGGAGACTTTGGGACCGGGGAGCTGTTTTTT. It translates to CASSLGDFGTGELFF.

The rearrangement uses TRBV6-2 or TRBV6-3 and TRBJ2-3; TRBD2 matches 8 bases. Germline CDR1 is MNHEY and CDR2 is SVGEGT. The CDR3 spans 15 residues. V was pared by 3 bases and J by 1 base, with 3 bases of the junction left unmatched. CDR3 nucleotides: TGTGCCAGCAGTTATGCAGCGGGGGGCACAGATACGCAGTATTTT. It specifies CASSYAAGGTDTQYF.

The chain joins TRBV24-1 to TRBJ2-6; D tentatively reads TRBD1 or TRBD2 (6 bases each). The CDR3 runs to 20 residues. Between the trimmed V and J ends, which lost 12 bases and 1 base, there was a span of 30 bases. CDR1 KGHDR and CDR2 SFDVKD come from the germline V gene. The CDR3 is CAPLLRGQGPIGSGANVLTF. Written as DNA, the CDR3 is TGTGCCCCCCTCCTCCGGGGGCAGGGCCCAATCGGATCTGGGGCCAACGTCCTGACTTTC.

Written as DNA, the CDR3 is TGTGCCAGCAGTCTCGGCAGGAGTGAAGCTTTCTTT. This translates into CASSLGRSEAFF. J is TRBJ1-1 and V is TRBV6-5; the D is unclear. The germline CDR1 and CDR2 sequences are MNHEY and SVGAGI. The CDR3 runs 12 residues. With 5 bases removed from V and 7 bases from J, the gap between germline ends came to 11 bases.

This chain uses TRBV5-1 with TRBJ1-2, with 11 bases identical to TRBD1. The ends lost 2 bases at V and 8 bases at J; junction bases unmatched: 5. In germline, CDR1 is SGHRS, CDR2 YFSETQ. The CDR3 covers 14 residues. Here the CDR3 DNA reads TGCGCCAGCAGCTTAAGGACAGGGGGCGAAGGCTACACCTTC. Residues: CASSLRTGGEGYTF.

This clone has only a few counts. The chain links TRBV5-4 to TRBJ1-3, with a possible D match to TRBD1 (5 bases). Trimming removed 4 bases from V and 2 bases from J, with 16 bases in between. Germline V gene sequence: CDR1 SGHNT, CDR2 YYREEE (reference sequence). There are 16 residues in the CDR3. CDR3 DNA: TGTGCCAGCAGCCCGGAAGTACAGGTCGCTGGAAACACCATATATTTT. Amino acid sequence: CASSPEVQVAGNTIYF.

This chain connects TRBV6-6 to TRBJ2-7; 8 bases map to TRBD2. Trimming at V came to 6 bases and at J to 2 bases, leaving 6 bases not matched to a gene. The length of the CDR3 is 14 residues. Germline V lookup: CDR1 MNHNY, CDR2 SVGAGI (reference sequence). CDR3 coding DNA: TGTGCCAGCAGCTCCGGGACTAGAACCTACGAGCAGTACTTC. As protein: CASSSGTRTYEQYF.

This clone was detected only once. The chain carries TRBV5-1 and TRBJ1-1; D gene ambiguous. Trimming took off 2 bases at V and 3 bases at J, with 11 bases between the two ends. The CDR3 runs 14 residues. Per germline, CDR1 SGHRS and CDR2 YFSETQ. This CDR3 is CASSFGSRYTEAFF. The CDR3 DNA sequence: TGCGCCAGCAGCTTCGGGTCCAGGTACACTGAAGCTTTCTTT. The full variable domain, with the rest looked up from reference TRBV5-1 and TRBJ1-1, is KAGVTQTPRYLIKTRGQQVTLSCSPISGHRSVSWYQQTPGQGLQFLFEYFSETQRNKGNFPGRFSGRQFSNSRSEMNVSTLELGDSALYLCASSFGSRYTEAFFGQGTRLTVV.

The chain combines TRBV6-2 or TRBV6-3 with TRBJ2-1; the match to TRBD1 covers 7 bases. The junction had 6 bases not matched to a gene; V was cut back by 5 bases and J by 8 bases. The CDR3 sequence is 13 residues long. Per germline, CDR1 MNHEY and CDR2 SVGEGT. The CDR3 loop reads CASSTTGFDEQFF. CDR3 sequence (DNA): TGTGCCAGCAGTACGACAGGGTTCGATGAGCAGTTCTTC.

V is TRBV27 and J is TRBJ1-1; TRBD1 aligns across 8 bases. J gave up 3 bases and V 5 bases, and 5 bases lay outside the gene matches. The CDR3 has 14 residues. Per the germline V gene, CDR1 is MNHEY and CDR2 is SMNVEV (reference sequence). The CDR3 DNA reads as TGTGCCAGCAGTACAGTGACAGGGGACACTGAAGCTTTCTTT. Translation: CASSTVTGDTEAFF.

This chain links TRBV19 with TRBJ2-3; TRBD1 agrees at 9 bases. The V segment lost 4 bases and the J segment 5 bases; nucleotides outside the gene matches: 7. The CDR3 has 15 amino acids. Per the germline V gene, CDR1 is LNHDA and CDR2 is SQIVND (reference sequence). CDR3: CASSTPGQGGDTQYF. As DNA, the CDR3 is TGTGCCAGTAGTACTCCGGGACAGGGAGGAGATACGCAGTATTTT. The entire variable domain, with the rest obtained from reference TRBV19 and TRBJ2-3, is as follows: DGGITQSPKYLFRKEGQNVTLSCEQNLNHDAMYWYRQDPGQGLRLIYYSQIVNDFQKGDIAEGYSVSREKKESFPLTVTSAQKNPTAFYLCASSTPGQGGDTQYFGPGTRLTVL.

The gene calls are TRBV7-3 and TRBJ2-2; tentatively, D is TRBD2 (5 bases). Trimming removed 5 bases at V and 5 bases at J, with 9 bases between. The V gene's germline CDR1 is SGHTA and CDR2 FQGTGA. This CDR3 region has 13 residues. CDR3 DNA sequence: TGTGCCAGCAGCCAACTAGGGACCGGGGAGCTGTTTTTT. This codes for CASSQLGTGELFF. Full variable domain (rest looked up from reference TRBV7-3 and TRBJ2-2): GAGVSQTPSNKVTEKGKYVELRCDPISGHTALYWYRQSLGQGPEFLIYFQGTGAADDSGLPNDRFFAVRPEGSVSTLKIQRTERGDSAVYLCASSQLGTGELFFGEGSRLTVL.

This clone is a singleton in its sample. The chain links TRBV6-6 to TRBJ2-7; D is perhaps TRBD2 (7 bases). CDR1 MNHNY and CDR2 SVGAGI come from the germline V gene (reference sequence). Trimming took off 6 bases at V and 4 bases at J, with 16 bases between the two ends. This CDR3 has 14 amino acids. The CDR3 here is CASRGGGGMYEQYF. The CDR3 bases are TGTGCCAGCAGGGGAGGGGGGGGTATGTACGAGCAGTACTTC.

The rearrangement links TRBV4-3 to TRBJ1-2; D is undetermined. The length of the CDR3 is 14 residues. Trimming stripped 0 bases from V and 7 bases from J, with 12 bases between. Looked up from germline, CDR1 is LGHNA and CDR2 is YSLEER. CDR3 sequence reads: CASSQDTRSPGYTF. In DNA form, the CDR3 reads TGCGCCAGCAGCCAAGATACCAGAAGCCCTGGCTACACCTTC.